This T cell receptor (beta chain) appears in the sequencing data of a study of OX40 agonist ivuxolimab in advanced cancers. About the study: Every 2 weeks, patients received ivuxolimab intravenously, dosed at 0.01 to 10 mg/kg. Melanoma, hepatocellular carcinoma, head and neck or renal cell cancer occurred in dose-escalation patients. Study-wide results and limits: Some of the nonresponding patients also showed low levels of normalized T-cell clonal expansion. Antigen specificity of clonally expanded peripheral T cells was not established.

A note on this clone: The antigen remains unidentified.

Generated by immunoSEQ multiplex PCR, the TCRdb table keeps only in-frame clones and is missing some. The table includes roughly 60,000 clones, about 85% detected once. V shed 5 bases and J shed 0 bases, with 17 bases lying between them. This CDR3 comprises 16 residues. Germline CDR1 is LNHDA and CDR2 is SQIVND (reference sequence). Sequences were derived from CD4+ or CD8+ T cells sorted from blood, sampled in a trial of the OX40 agonist ivuxolimab. This clonotype was obtained from an adult with an advanced solid tumor such as melanoma, head and neck, liver or kidney cancer. The chain carries TRBV19 and TRBJ2-7; possible D gene TRBD1, 5 bases. The CDR3 nucleotides read TGTGCCAGTAGTTCCGCCCAGACAGTTATCTCCTACGAGCAGTACTTC. Its protein product is CASSSAQTVISYEQYF.